Following are 12 T cell receptor beta chains from one sample sequenced in a study of cytomegalovirus exposure and HLA in healthy donors. The PCR was carried out with 60 Vbeta primers and 13 Jbeta primers. The protocol was immunoSEQ multiplex PCR, while the TCRdb copy is restricted to in-frame clones and leaves out a portion. The sample shows around 110,000 clones, about two thirds of them seen only once. The sequencing sample was made of PBMCs. The receptors derive from a boy younger than 18 in good health and CMV-seronegative.

V is TRBV10-3 and J is TRBJ2-7; TRBD1 is a possible D gene (6 bases). Between the trimmed V and J ends, which lost 3 bases and 1 base, there was a span of 16 bases. The CDR3 sequence is 16 residues long. CDR1 ENHRY and CDR2 SYGVKD come from the germline V gene. The CDR3 reads CAISDDLGQGSYEQYF. In DNA, the CDR3 is TGTGCCATCAGTGACGATCTCGGGCAGGGGTCCTACGAGCAGTACTTC.

V usage is TRBV6-5 and J usage is TRBJ2-7, with D perhaps TRBD2 (6 bases). Per the germline V gene, CDR1 is MNHEY and CDR2 is SVGAGI. The CDR3 runs to 14 residues. V shed 5 bases and J shed 3 bases, with 14 bases lying between them. The CDR3 DNA follows: TGTGCCAGCAGTCTTAAACTAGCCCTCTACGAGCAGTACTTC. It translates to CASSLKLALYEQYF.

The chain combines TRBV4-2 with TRBJ2-7; unclear D gene. The CDR3 covers 18 residues. Trimming cost V 0 bases and J 1 base, with 19 bases left between them. Germline lookup yields CDR1 LGHNA and CDR2 YNFKEQ. This chain's CDR3 is CASSQDSSWQTLSYEQYF. For the CDR3, the DNA is TGTGCCAGCAGCCAAGATTCTAGTTGGCAAACCCTTTCCTACGAGCAGTACTTC.

The chain carries TRBV7-8 and TRBJ1-1; 7 bases align to TRBD1. J was trimmed by 3 bases and V by 1 base; bases with no gene match: 2. Germline CDR1 reads SGHVS; CDR2 reads FQNEAQ. The CDR3 runs to 14 residues. The DNA for the CDR3 is TGTGCCAGCAGCTTAGGACAGGGCCACACTGAAGCTTTCTTT. This sequence encodes CASSLGQGHTEAFF.

CDR3 DNA sequence: TGTGCCAGCAGCTTGTTAGGGGGGGCTAACTATGGCTACACCTTC. This gives the protein CASSLLGGANYGYTF. V and J are TRBV5-8 and TRBJ1-2; weak D call: TRBD1 (6 bases). The CDR3 runs 15 residues. The germline CDR1 and CDR2 sequences are SGHTS and YDEGEE. Between the trimmed V and J ends, which lost 1 base and 0 bases, there was a span of 10 bases.

The V call is TRBV28, the J call TRBJ1-2; the D is unclear. The germline V gene encodes CDR1 MDHEN and CDR2 SYDVKM. The CDR3 is 14 amino acids. The V end lost 7 bases, the J end lost 3 bases, and 15 bases lay between the germline ends. The CDR3 loop is CASTRLGWDYGYTF. CDR3 in DNA: TGTGCCAGCACTCGATTGGGCTGGGACTATGGCTACACCTTC.

The chain employs TRBV20-1 and TRBJ1-2; D unresolved. This CDR3 has 11 amino acids. The germline V and J ends were trimmed by 5 bases and 1 base, with 5 bases remaining between them. Germline assignment: CDR1 DFQATT and CDR2 SNEGSKA (reference sequence). CDR3 in amino acids: CSAPFNYGYTF. The DNA of the CDR3 is TGCAGTGCTCCGTTTAACTATGGCTACACCTTC.

Only a few counts were recorded for this clone. The chain employs TRBV10-2 and TRBJ2-1, with D tentatively TRBD2 (5 bases). Germline CDR1 is WSHSY and CDR2 is SAAADI. The CDR3 runs 13 residues. Trimming took off 0 bases at V and 7 bases at J, with 7 bases between the two ends. The CDR3 DNA reads as TGCGCCAGCAGTGAGTCGGACTCTAATGAGCAGTTCTTC. It codes for CASSESDSNEQFF.

This rearrangement joins TRBV28 to TRBJ1-1; D is possibly TRBD1 (5 bases). This CDR3 contains 15 residues. The ends were cut back, 7 bases at V and 0 bases at J, with 15 bases in the middle. In germline, CDR1 is MDHEN, CDR2 SYDVKM. The CDR3 loop reads CASTFSGGVNTEAFF. CDR3 nucleotides: TGTGCCAGCACCTTTTCGGGGGGGGTGAACACTGAAGCTTTCTTT.

This sequence joins TRBV5-1 and TRBJ2-1, with 9 positions matching TRBD2. Germline CDR1 is SGHRS and CDR2 is YFSETQ. The CDR3 loop spans 20 amino acids. Trimming cost V 4 bases and J 0 bases; bases outside gene matches: 17. CDR3 sequence reads: CASSQGDRVAGVISYNEQFF. In nucleotides, the CDR3 is TGCGCCAGCAGCCAGGGAGATAGAGTAGCGGGAGTGATCTCCTACAATGAGCAGTTCTTC. The variable domain in full, with the rest retrieved from reference TRBV5-1 and TRBJ2-1, is KAGVTQTPRYLIKTRGQQVTLSCSPISGHRSVSWYQQTPGQGLQFLFEYFSETQRNKGNFPGRFSGRQFSNSRSEMNVSTLELGDSALYLCASSQGDRVAGVISYNEQFFGPGTRLTVL.

The CDR3 nucleotides are TGTGCCAGTGAAGTCAGGGCCTATCAGCCCCAGCATTTT. Encoded protein: CASEVRAYQPQHF. The chain joins TRBV19 to TRBJ1-5; TRBD1 might be the D (5 bases). V dropped 8 bases and J dropped 5 bases, with 13 bases sitting between them. Germline CDR1 LNHDA, CDR2 SQIVND (reference sequence). This CDR3 comprises 13 residues.

The V gene is TRBV4-3, the J gene TRBJ1-6; 9 bases agree with TRBD1. Germline assignment: CDR1 LGHNA and CDR2 YSLEER. Trimming cost V 4 bases and J 9 bases; bases outside gene matches: 10. The CDR3 is made up of 16 amino acids. CDR3 residues: CASSRLTQGAGSPLHF. The CDR3 DNA reads TGCGCCAGCAGCCGCCTAACACAGGGGGCCGGTTCACCCCTCCACTTT.